This TCR beta chain was sequenced in a study of T cell responses to AZD1222 COVID-19 vaccine. Overall study results and limits: Mostly white British, mostly female donors; authors suggested clonal diversity may be underestimated. Baseline serostatus was positive in only a handful of AZD1222 recipients.

Germline lookup yields CDR1 PRHDT and CDR2 FYEKMQ (reference sequence). V lost 5 bases and J lost 8, with 9 bases in between. This CDR3 has 11 residues. This clone was counted once. The antigen remains undetermined. TCRdb keeps only in-frame clones here, not all; method: immunoSEQ multiplex PCR. In the table there are 160,000 or so clones, approximately 91% of which are singletons. The rearrangement uses TRBV13 and TRBJ1-1; D unresolved. Sample: peripheral blood, taken on day 0 of AZD1222 vaccination. The receptor's source is an adult in good health. The CDR3 region has the DNA TGTGCCAGCAGCATGGTGGTAGAAGCTTTCTTT. Residues: CASSMVVEAFF.